The rows below give T cell receptor beta chains drawn from one sample of a study of T-cell reconstitution after alpha-beta-depleted transplantation in children. MiXCR, applied by TCRdb to the PCR reads, yields one record per CDR3 protein. The sample holds about 420,000 distinct CDR3 sequences, roughly 17% seen once. Sequencing used PBMCs, mostly from graft donor cells, obtained 360 days after TCRalphabeta/CD19-depleted stem cell transplant. Receptor source: a boy younger than two who had a stem cell transplant for Wiskott-Aldrich syndrome, so the T cells may come from the graft donor. Both conserved end residues are part of each CDR3. D genes are given only for firm matches. The size entry is marked missing in some rows and otherwise reads once, few, many or a size class.

abundance	d_gene	v_gene	j_gene	CDR3aa	CDR3nt
few	TRBD1	TRBV2	TRBJ2-5	CASSDNGYKDRGAETQYF	TGTGCCAGCAGTGATAACGGTTACAAGGACAGGGGCGCGGAGACCCAGTACTTC
NA	NA	TRBV29-1	TRBJ2-5	CSVGPSKETQYF	TGCAGCGTTGGGCCCTCAAAAGAGACCCAGTACTTC
few	NA	TRBV30	TRBJ2-5	CAWSLMETQYF	TGTGCCTGGAGCCTCATGGAGACCCAGTACTTC
NA	NA	TRBV4-3	TRBJ2-6	CASSQDIQPLSSGANVLTF	TGCGCCAGCAGCCAAGATATCCAGCCCCTGAGCTCTGGGGCCAACGTCCTGACTTTC
few	NA	TRBV19	TRBJ1-4	CASNRDRATNEKLFF	TGTGCCAGTAACAGGGACCGAGCAACTAATGAAAAACTGTTTTTT
few	NA	TRBV4-3	TRBJ2-5	CASTDRPPWETQYF	TGCGCCAGCACCGACAGGCCCCCTTGGGAGACCCAGTACTTC
NA	NA	TRBV3-1	TRBJ2-6	CASSGSPGANVLTF	TGTGCCAGCAGCGGATCTCCTGGGGCCAACGTCCTGACTTTC
NA	TRBD2	TRBV20-1	TRBJ2-1	CSAPGSSGGKYNEQFF	TGCAGTGCTCCCGGATCCAGCGGGGGGAAATACAATGAGCAGTTCTTC
few	NA	TRBV12-3/TRBV12-4	TRBJ2-1	CASSITSGAYNEQFF	TGTGCCAGCAGCATTACTAGTGGGGCTTACAATGAGCAGTTCTTC
few	TRBD2	TRBV25-1	TRBJ2-2	CASKAASGGTGELFF	TGTGCCAGCAAGGCCGCTAGCGGTGGGACCGGGGAGCTGTTTTTT
NA	NA	TRBV7-9	TRBJ1-1	CASSQPQGLYTEAFF	TGTGCCAGCAGCCAACCCCAGGGACTTTACACTGAAGCTTTCTTT
few	NA	TRBV6-1	TRBJ2-1	CASTLTSGLYNEQFF	TGTGCCAGCACCCTTACGTCGGGTCTCTACAATGAGCAGTTCTTC
NA	NA	TRBV28	TRBJ2-2	CASRTAPEGGLFF	TGTGCCAGCAGAACCGCCCCGGAAGGTGGGCTGTTTTTT
few	TRBD2	TRBV28	TRBJ2-7	CASSFSSGNEQYF	TGTGCCAGCAGTTTTTCTAGCGGGAACGAGCAGTACTTC
few	NA	TRBV5-1	TRBJ2-1	CASKEWDNEQFF	TGCGCCAGCAAGGAGTGGGACAATGAGCAGTTCTTC
few	NA	TRBV11-2	TRBJ2-1	CASKGQPYNEQFF	TGTGCCAGCAAAGGGCAACCCTACAATGAGCAGTTCTTC
NA	TRBD2	TRBV2	TRBJ2-1	CASSHPGLVGNEQFF	TGTGCCAGCAGCCATCCGGGACTAGTAGGCAATGAGCAGTTCTTC
NA	NA	TRBV29-1	TRBJ2-5	CSVFPVGAQTQYF	TGCAGCGTTTTCCCCGTGGGGGCTCAGACCCAGTACTTC
NA	TRBD2	TRBV6-1	TRBJ2-7	CASRRGGAIYEQYF	TGTGCCAGCAGGCGCGGGGGGGCGATCTACGAGCAGTACTTC
few	NA	TRBV27	TRBJ2-7	CASSFNTGFEQYF	TGTGCCAGCAGTTTCAACACAGGGTTCGAGCAGTACTTC
few	NA	TRBV20-1	TRBJ2-1	CSASPKGRIGGEQFF	TGCAGTGCTAGCCCGAAGGGGCGGATTGGCGGTGAGCAGTTCTTC
many	NA	TRBV14	TRBJ2-3	CASSQVFAGDTQYF	TGTGCCAGCAGCCAAGTCTTTGCGGGGGATACGCAGTATTTT
few	NA	TRBV5-6	TRBJ2-2	CASSFSGWNGELFF	TGTGCCAGCAGCTTTTCCGGGTGGAACGGGGAGCTGTTTTTT
few	NA	TRBV7-2	TRBJ2-5	CASSLGGIGGETQYF	TGTGCCAGCAGCTTAGGAGGGATAGGGGGGGAGACCCAGTACTTC
NA	NA	TRBV2	TRBJ2-1	CASSGSSGLWQFF	TGTGCAAGCAGCGGCTCTAGTGGTCTTTGGCAGTTCTTC
many	NA	TRBV28	TRBJ1-1	CASSLGGPEAFF	TGTGCCAGCAGTTTGGGGGGGCCAGAAGCTTTCTTT
few	TRBD1	TRBV19	TRBJ2-3	CASSRGTGGADTQYF	TGTGCCAGTAGTCGAGGGACAGGGGGCGCAGATACGCAGTATTTT
few	NA	TRBV24-1	TRBJ1-1	CATSDLGPKGAFF	TGTGCCACCAGTGACCTAGGTCCAAAGGGAGCTTTCTTT